This T cell receptor (beta chain) was sequenced in a study of cytomegalovirus exposure and HLA in healthy donors. There are 14 residues in the CDR3. Germline V CDR1 and CDR2: SGHTA, FQGNSA. The V and J ends lost 5 bases and 0 bases respectively, with 8 bases between them. Assay: immunoSEQ multiplex PCR; the TCRdb copy retains only in-frame clones and omits some. The sample contains 130,000 or so clones, 89% of which appear only once. Sample: PBMCs. The chain joins TRBV7-2 to TRBJ1-3; no definite D call. This TCR was sampled from a woman younger than 30 in good health and CMV-seropositive. CDR3 sequence (DNA): TGTGCCAGCAGCGTCGGTATCTCTGGAAACACCATATATTTT. Translated: CASSVGISGNTIYF.